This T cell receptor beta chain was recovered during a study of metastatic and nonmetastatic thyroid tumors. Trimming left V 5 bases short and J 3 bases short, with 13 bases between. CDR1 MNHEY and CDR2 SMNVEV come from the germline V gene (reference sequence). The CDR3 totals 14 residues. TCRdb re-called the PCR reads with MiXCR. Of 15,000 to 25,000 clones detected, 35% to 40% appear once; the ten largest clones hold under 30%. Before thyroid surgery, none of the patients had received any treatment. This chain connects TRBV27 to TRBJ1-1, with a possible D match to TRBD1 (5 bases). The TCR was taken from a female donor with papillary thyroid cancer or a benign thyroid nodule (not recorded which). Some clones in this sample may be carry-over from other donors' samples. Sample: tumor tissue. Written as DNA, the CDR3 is TGTGCCAGCAGTCCCTTGGGACGATACACTGAAGCTTTCTTT. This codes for CASSPLGRYTEAFF.